Described below is a single T cell receptor (beta chain) sequence and its context. Trimming at V came to 6 bases and at J to 8 bases, leaving 12 bases not matched to a gene. Germline-derived CDR1 and CDR2 are PRHDT and FYEKMQ (reference sequence). The CDR3 loop spans 15 amino acids. Clones were read by immunoSEQ multiplex PCR, and TCRdb kept only the in-frame ones, dropping some. The sample lists roughly 120,000 clones; about 88% were seen once. This entry comes from a study of control samples from healthy donors and cancer patients. The sequencing sample was made of blood. The chain carries TRBV13 and TRBJ1-2; 10 bases line up with TRBD1. The TCR sequence derives from a man aged 50 or older in good health. The CDR3 protein is CASSHPVGQGIGYTF. The CDR3 DNA reads TGTGCCAGCAGTCACCCCGTGGGACAGGGGATAGGCTACACCTTC.